What follows are 23 T cell receptor beta chains derived from one specimen sequenced in a study of blood T cell repertoires in COVID-19. Using immunoSEQ multiplex PCR, the repertoire was profiled, and TCRdb retains in-frame clones only, with some absent. The sample lists 190,000 or so clones; 75% to 90% were seen once. Sequencing was done on a sample of PBMCs or T cells enriched from blood (not recorded which). These TCRs come from a man aged 40-55 years who had recovered from COVID-19.

The chain links TRBV9 to TRBJ1-2, with 10 bases fitting TRBD1. V lost 6 bases to trimming and J lost 1 base; unmatched junction nucleotides: 6. CDR3 size: 15 residues. Per the germline V gene, CDR1 is SGDLS and CDR2 is YYNGEE. CDR3 nucleotide sequence: TGTGCCAGCACTCCGGGACAGGGGATTAACTATGGCTACACCTTC. It encodes CASTPGQGINYGYTF.

This chain joins TRBV19 and TRBJ1-1; weak D call: TRBD1 (5 bases). CDR1 LNHDA and CDR2 SQIVND come from the germline V gene (reference sequence). The CDR3 has 16 amino acids. The V end lost 5 bases, the J end lost 0 bases, and 16 bases lay between the germline ends. CDR3 in amino acids: CASSGSRGRLNTEAFF. CDR3 nucleotides: TGTGCCAGTAGTGGCTCGCGGGGCAGGCTGAACACTGAAGCTTTCTTT.

The chain couples TRBV6-1 to TRBJ2-1, with 8 positions matching TRBD1. CDR1 and CDR2 from the germline V gene are MNHNS and SASEGT. Unmatched junction bases numbered 3, after V lost 3 bases and J lost 2 bases. This CDR3 region has 15 residues. The CDR3 DNA reads TGTGCCAGCAGTGACCCGGGACAGGCCTACAATGAGCAGTTCTTC. Protein: CASSDPGQAYNEQFF.

The V gene is TRBV11-2, the J gene TRBJ1-6; 7 positions match TRBD1. The germline gives CDR1 SGHAT, CDR2 FQNNGV. With 6 bases clipped from V and 8 bases from J, the junction kept 10 bases outside the gene matches. CDR3 length: 15 amino acids. The CDR3: CASRADRANYSPLHF. The CDR3, as DNA: TGTGCCAGCAGAGCAGACAGGGCGAACTATTCACCCCTCCACTTT.

The chain combines TRBV7-8 with TRBJ1-1; D unclear. Trimming stripped 5 bases from V and 5 bases from J, with 12 bases between. The CDR3 spans 13 residues. Germline V gives CDR1 SGHVS, CDR2 FQNEAQ. The DNA for the CDR3 is TGTGCCAGCAGCCCTTTCGTCGGGACTGAAGCTTTCTTT. It encodes CASSPFVGTEAFF.

V gene TRBV15 combines with J gene TRBJ2-5, with unresolved D. CDR3 length: 14 amino acids. The V gene's germline CDR1 is LNHNV and CDR2 YYDKDF (reference sequence). Trimming took 0 bases from V and 5 from J, leaving 10 bases between them. The CDR3 sequence is CATSRDAGLETQYF. Written as DNA, the CDR3 is TGTGCCACCAGCAGAGACGCCGGGTTGGAGACCCAGTACTTC.

This clone showed up just a few times. The rearrangement uses TRBV12-3 or TRBV12-4 and TRBJ1-2; 8 bases fit TRBD1. The CDR3 is 13 residues long. Losses at the gene ends were 6 bases for V and 6 bases for J; bases not matched to a gene: 6. The CDR3 nucleotides read TGTGCCAGCAGCCGGACAGGGCAGAATGGCTACACCTTC. Amino acid sequence: CASSRTGQNGYTF.

J is TRBJ1-1 and V is TRBV5-1, with D possibly matching TRBD1 (5 bases). CDR3 length: 14 amino acids. Trimming left V 0 bases short and J 2 bases short, with 8 bases between. CDR1 is SGHRS and CDR2 is YFSETQ in the germline V gene. In DNA, the CDR3 is TGCGCCAGCAGCTTGGGACAGCAAAACACTGAAGCTTTCTTT. Translated: CASSLGQQNTEAFF.

This chain connects TRBV7-3 to TRBJ2-1; 8 bases map to TRBD2. This CDR3 is 15 amino acids long. From germline, CDR1 is SGHTA and CDR2 FQGTGA. Germline trimming cut 3 bases from V and 8 bases from J; bases unmatched to any gene: 9. CDR3 DNA sequence: TGTGCCAGCAGCTTTGCTAGCGGGCCCCGAGATGAGCAGTTCTTC. Translating it yields CASSFASGPRDEQFF.

The rearrangement uses TRBV5-1 and TRBJ1-2; D is undetermined. The CDR3 has 14 residues. Germline loops: CDR1 SGHRS, CDR2 YFSETQ. V was trimmed by 2 bases and J by 5 bases, leaving 13 bases between them. The CDR3 loop reads CASSLDTGLYGYTF. The DNA of the CDR3 is TGCGCCAGCAGCTTAGATACGGGGTTATATGGCTACACCTTC.

The DNA of the CDR3 is TGTGCCAGCGAAAGACAGGGGGGTATGACTGAAGCTTTCTTT. Amino acid sequence: CASERQGGMTEAFF. The chain links TRBV19 to TRBJ1-1; TRBD1 aligns across 9 bases. The V gene end was trimmed by 9 bases and the J gene end by 5 bases; junction bases not matched to a gene: 10. There are 14 residues in the CDR3. Germline V gene sequence: CDR1 LNHDA, CDR2 SQIVND (reference sequence). Using reference TRBV19 and TRBJ1-1 for the parts outside the CDR3, the full variable domain is DGGITQSPKYLFRKEGQNVTLSCEQNLNHDAMYWYRQDPGQGLRLIYYSQIVNDFQKGDIAEGYSVSREKKESFPLTVTSAQKNPTAFYLCASERQGGMTEAFFGQGTRLTVV.

This chain links TRBV6-6 with TRBJ1-5; tentative D call: TRBD1 (6 bases). This CDR3 is built from 15 residues. Germline V CDR1 and CDR2: MNHNY, SVGAGI (reference sequence). V gave up 5 bases and J gave up 2 bases, with 13 bases separating them. DNA of the CDR3: TGTGCCAGCAGTGGGGGGGGCTCGGGCAATCAGCCCCAGCATTTT. The encoded protein is CASSGGGSGNQPQHF.

The chain employs TRBV4-1 and TRBJ2-7; weak D call: TRBD1 (6 bases). V was pared by 1 base and J by 4 bases, with 11 bases between. The CDR3 spans 14 residues. Germline V gives CDR1 MGHRA, CDR2 YSYEKL. The CDR3 region is CASSQAQTGYEQYF. In DNA, the CDR3 is TGCGCCAGCAGCCAAGCGCAAACAGGGTACGAGCAGTACTTC.

The gene calls are TRBV5-4 and TRBJ2-1; D is possibly TRBD2 (9 bases). CDR3 length equals 17 residues. V was clipped by 4 bases and J by 9 bases, with 26 bases between them. The germline CDR1 and CDR2 sequences are SGHNT and YYREEE (reference sequence). CDR3 in amino acids: CASSLGQASGIPGEQFF. The CDR3 region has the DNA TGTGCCAGCAGCCTGGGACAGGCTAGCGGGATCCCCGGTGAGCAGTTCTTC.

The chain uses TRBV9 and TRBJ1-1, with TRBD1 as a possible D gene (6 bases). Germline V gives CDR1 SGDLS, CDR2 YYNGEE. V was shortened by 4 bases and J by 2 bases, with 15 bases between the two germline ends. The CDR3 is 15 amino acids. The CDR3 loop reads CASSIMQGINTEAFF. DNA for the CDR3: TGTGCCAGCAGCATCATGCAGGGGATAAACACTGAAGCTTTCTTT.

The chain couples TRBV5-1 to TRBJ1-2; 10 bases are shared with TRBD1. Germline lookup yields CDR1 SGHRS and CDR2 YFSETQ. CDR3 length: 13 amino acids. V lost 7 bases to trimming and J lost 3 bases; unmatched junction nucleotides: 3. The CDR3 sequence: CASSGTGDYGYTF. The DNA of the CDR3 is TGCGCCAGCTCCGGGACAGGGGACTATGGCTACACCTTC.

The CDR3, as DNA: TGTGCCAGCAGCCACTATACAGGAGACTATGGCTACACCTTC. It specifies CASSHYTGDYGYTF. The chain joins TRBV3-1 (or the pseudogene TRBV3-2) to TRBJ1-2, with a tentative D call TRBD1 (5 bases). In germline, CDR1 is LGHDT, CDR2 YNNKEL (reference sequence). Trimming took 3 bases from V and 3 from J, leaving 11 bases between them. The CDR3 consists of 14 residues.

The chain is built from TRBV19 and TRBJ2-3; a weak D match, TRBD2 (6 bases). The CDR3 is 15 residues long. The V and J ends lost 5 bases and 0 bases respectively, with 12 bases between them. CDR1 is LNHDA, CDR2 SQIVND, per germline (reference sequence). The CDR3, as DNA: TGTGCCAGTAGTGCCCGGGACTTCAGCACAGATACGCAGTATTTT. Its protein product is CASSARDFSTDTQYF.

The chain is built from TRBV5-1 and TRBJ2-3, with D maybe TRBD1 (6 bases). The germline V gene encodes CDR1 SGHRS and CDR2 YFSETQ. V was clipped by 4 bases and J by 5 bases, with 17 bases between them. There are 15 residues in the CDR3. The CDR3 here is CASSPGVMWGDTQYF. The CDR3 DNA reads TGCGCCAGCAGCCCAGGGGTTATGTGGGGAGATACGCAGTATTTT.

The rearrangement uses TRBV6-8 and TRBJ2-7; 8 bases map to TRBD2. Germline CDR1 reads MNHGY; CDR2 reads SAAAGT. After removal of 0 bases from V and 1 base from J, the junction contained 17 bases not matched to a gene. This CDR3 comprises 20 residues. CDR3: CASSYSSGSGNPGGSYEQYF. The CDR3 nucleotides are TGTGCCAGCAGTTACTCGAGTGGTAGCGGGAATCCTGGGGGATCCTACGAGCAGTACTTC.

This clone was seen ten or more times. The rearrangement joins TRBV20-1 to TRBJ2-7; 10 positions match TRBD2. The CDR3 totals 14 residues. Germline CDR1 is DFQATT and CDR2 is SNEGSKA (reference sequence). V shed 3 bases, J shed 2 bases, and the junction held 4 bases outside the gene matches. CDR3 amino acids: CSASSSGGTYEQYF. CDR3 nucleotide sequence: TGCAGTGCTAGTTCTAGCGGGGGAACCTACGAGCAGTACTTC.

The chain links TRBV19 to TRBJ1-1, with 7 positions matching TRBD1. CDR3 size: 15 residues. CDR1 and CDR2 from the germline V gene are LNHDA and SQIVND (reference sequence). V was clipped by 9 bases and J by 4 bases; unmatched bases: 14. CDR3 DNA sequence: TGTGCCAGGGTCCCGGGACAGCCGTGGGGCACTGAAGCTTTCTTT. Translating gives CARVPGQPWGTEAFF.

The chain is built from TRBV27 and TRBJ1-2, with 8 bases fitting TRBD1. The CDR3 extends over 13 amino acids. CDR1 MNHEY and CDR2 SMNVEV come from the germline V gene (reference sequence). The V gene end was trimmed by 6 bases and the J gene end by 10 bases; junction bases not matched to a gene: 10. DNA of the CDR3: TGTGCCAGCAGACTACAGGGGGTCCCAAACTACACCTTC. This sequence encodes CASRLQGVPNYTF.